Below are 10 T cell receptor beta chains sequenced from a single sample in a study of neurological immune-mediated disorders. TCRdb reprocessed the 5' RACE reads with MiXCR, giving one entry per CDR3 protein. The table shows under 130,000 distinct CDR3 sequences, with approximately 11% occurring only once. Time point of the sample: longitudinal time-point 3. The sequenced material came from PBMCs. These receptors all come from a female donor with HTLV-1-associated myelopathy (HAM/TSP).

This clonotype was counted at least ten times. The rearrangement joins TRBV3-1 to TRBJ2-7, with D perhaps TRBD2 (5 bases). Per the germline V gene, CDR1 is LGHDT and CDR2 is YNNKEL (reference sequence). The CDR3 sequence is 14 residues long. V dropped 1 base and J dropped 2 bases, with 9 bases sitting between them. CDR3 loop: CASSQGRGTYEQYF. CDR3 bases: TGTGCCAGCAGCCAAGGGAGAGGGACCTACGAGCAGTACTTC.

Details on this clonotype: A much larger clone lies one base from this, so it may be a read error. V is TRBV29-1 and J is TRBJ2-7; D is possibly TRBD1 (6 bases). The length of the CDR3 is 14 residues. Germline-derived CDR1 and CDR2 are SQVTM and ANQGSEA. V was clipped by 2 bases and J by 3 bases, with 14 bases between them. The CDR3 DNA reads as TGCAGCGTTGAATTGTCGAGACAGGACTACGAGCAGTACTTC. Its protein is CSVELSRQDYEQYF.

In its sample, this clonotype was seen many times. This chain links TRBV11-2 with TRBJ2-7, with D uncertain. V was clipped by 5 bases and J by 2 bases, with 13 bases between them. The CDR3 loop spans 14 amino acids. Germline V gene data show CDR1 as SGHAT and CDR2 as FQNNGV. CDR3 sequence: CASSPGPGPYEQYF. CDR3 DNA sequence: TGTGCCAGCAGCCCCGGCCCGGGCCCCTACGAGCAGTACTTC.

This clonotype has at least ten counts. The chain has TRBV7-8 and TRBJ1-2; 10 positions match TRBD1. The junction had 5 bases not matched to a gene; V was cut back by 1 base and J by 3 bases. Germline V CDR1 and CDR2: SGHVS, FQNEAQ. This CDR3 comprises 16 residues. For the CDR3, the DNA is TGTGCCAGCAGCTTAGAGGACAGGGGGATCGACTATGGCTACACCTTC. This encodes CASSLEDRGIDYGYTF.

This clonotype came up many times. CDR3 sequence reads: CASSLARGQTYEQYF. CDR3 nucleotides: TGTGCCAGCAGTTTAGCCCGGGGGCAAACCTACGAGCAGTACTTC. The chain combines TRBV12-3 or TRBV12-4 with TRBJ2-7, with D perhaps assigned TRBD1 or TRBD2 (6 bases each). CDR3 length: 15 residues. Trimming removed 0 bases at V and 2 bases at J, with 11 bases between.

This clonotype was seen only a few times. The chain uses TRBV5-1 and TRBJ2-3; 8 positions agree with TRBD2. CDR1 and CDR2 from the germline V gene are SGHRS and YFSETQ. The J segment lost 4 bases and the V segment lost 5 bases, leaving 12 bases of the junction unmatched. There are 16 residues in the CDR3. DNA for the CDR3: TGCGCCAGCAGTGGGGTCCCAGCGGGGGATCCAGATACGCAGTATTTT. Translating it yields CASSGVPAGDPDTQYF.

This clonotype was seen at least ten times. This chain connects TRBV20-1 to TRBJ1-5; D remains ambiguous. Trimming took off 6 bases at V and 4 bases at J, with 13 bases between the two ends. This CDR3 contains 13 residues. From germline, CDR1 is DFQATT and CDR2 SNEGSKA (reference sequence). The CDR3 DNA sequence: TGCAGTGCCGCGGGAGGCTCGAATCAGCCCCAGCATTTT. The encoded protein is CSAAGGSNQPQHF.

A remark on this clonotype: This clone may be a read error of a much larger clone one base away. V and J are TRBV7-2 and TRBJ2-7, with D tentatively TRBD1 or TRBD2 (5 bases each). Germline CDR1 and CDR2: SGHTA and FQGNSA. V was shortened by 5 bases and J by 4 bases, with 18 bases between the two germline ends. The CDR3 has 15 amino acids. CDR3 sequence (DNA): TGTGCCAGCAGCCAACAGGCGACCCCGGGGTACGAGCAGTACTTC. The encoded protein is CASSQQATPGYEQYF.

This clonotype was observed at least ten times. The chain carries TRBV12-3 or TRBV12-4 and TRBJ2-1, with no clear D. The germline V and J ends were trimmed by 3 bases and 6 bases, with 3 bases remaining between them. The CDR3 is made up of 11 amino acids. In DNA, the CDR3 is TGTGCCAGCAGTTTTCTCAATGAGCAGTTCTTC. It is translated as CASSFLNEQFF.

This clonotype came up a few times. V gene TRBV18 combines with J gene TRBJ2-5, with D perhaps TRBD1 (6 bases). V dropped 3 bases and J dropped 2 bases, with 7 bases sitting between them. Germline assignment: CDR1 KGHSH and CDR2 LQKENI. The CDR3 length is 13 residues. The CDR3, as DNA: TGTGCCAGCTCACCGGGGGCTCAAGAGACCCAGTACTTC. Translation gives CASSPGAQETQYF. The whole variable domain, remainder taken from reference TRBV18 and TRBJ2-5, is NAGVMQNPRHLVRRRGQEARLRCSPMKGHSHVYWYRQLPEEGLKFMVYLQKENIIDESGMPKERFSAEFPKEGPSILRIQQVVRGDSAAYFCASSPGAQETQYFGPGTRLLVL.